Sequencing of this TCR beta chain was carried out in a study of T cell repertoires in cytomegalovirus infection. About the research overall: Both recently identified HLA-C-restricted and well-studied HLA-B-restricted CMV epitopes were used in the study.

Each CDR3 protein gets one entry after TCRdb re-called the reads with MiXCR. The data hold more than 300,000 distinct CDR3 sequences, with roughly 34% observed a single time. Study results and limitations: Predominance within the ex vivo response was attributable to HLA-C-restricted CMV-specific TCR beta clonotypes.

Comments on this clonotype: What it binds is unknown.

The sample was cultured PBMCs, taken from culture after CMV antigen stimulation. The clonotype was recovered from a human donor in good health (CMV status not recorded). Some clones in this sample may be carry-over from other donors' samples.

CDR3: CASSLTPIAKKNSNQPQHF. The CDR3 DNA reads TGTGCCAGCAGTTTAACGCCGATCGCGAAGAAGAATAGCAATCAGCCCCAGCATTTT. This chain uses TRBV27 with TRBJ1-5, with D unclear. The germline V gene encodes CDR1 MNHEY and CDR2 SMNVEV (reference sequence). The CDR3 covers 19 residues. Deletions cut 2 bases from V and 0 bases from J, with 20 bases between.